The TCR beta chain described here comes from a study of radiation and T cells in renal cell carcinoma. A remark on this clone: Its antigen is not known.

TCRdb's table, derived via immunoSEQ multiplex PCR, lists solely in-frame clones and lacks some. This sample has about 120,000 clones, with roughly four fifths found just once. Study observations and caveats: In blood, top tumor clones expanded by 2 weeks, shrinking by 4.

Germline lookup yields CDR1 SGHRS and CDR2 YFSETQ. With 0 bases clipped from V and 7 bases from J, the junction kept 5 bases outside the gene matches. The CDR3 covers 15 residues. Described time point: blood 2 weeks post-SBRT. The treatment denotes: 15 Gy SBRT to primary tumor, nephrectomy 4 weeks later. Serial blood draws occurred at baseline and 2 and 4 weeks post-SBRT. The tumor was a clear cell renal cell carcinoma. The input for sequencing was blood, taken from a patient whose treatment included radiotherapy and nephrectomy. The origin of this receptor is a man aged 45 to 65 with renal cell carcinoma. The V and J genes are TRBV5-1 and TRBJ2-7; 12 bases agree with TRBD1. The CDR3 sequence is CASSLAGQGAGEQYF. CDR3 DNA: TGCGCCAGCAGCTTGGCGGGACAGGGGGCGGGAGAGCAGTACTTC.